The next 13 T cell receptor beta chains were all read from a single sample in a study of cytomegalovirus exposure and HLA in healthy donors. PCR involved 60 Vbeta and 13 Jbeta primers. The protocol was immunoSEQ multiplex PCR, while the TCRdb copy is restricted to in-frame clones and leaves out a portion. The sample has about 160,000 clones. Sequencing input: PBMCs. These receptors originate from a woman aged 55-69 years in good health and CMV-seronegative.

The chain employs TRBV7-2 and TRBJ1-2; 7 positions agree with TRBD1. V lost 7 bases to trimming and J lost 4 bases; unmatched junction nucleotides: 6. CDR3 length equals 13 residues. Germline CDR1 is SGHTA and CDR2 is FQGNSA. CDR3 nucleotide sequence: TGTGCCAGCACCGTGGGACAGCCCTATGGCTACACCTTC. Residues: CASTVGQPYGYTF.

The V and J genes are TRBV7-3 and TRBJ1-1; D uncertain. CDR3 length equals 14 residues. V was cut by 3 bases and J by 6 bases, with 14 bases left in between. Germline V gene lookup returns CDR1 SGHTA and CDR2 FQGTGA. The CDR3, as DNA: TGTGCCAGCAGCTTCTTTGGTGGGGAGTCTGAAGCTTTCTTT. Its protein product is CASSFFGGESEAFF. Variable domain in full (rest from reference TRBV7-3 and TRBJ1-1): GAGVSQTPSNKVTEKGKYVELRCDPISGHTALYWYRQSLGQGPEFLIYFQGTGAADDSGLPNDRFFAVRPEGSVSTLKIQRTERGDSAVYLCASSFFGGESEAFFGQGTRLTVV.

This chain links TRBV27 with TRBJ1-2, with TRBD1 as a possible D gene (5 bases). CDR1 MNHEY and CDR2 SMNVEV come from the germline V gene (reference sequence). V was shortened by 5 bases and J by 6 bases, with 13 bases between the two germline ends. The CDR3 sequence is 13 residues long. The CDR3 region is CASSPRTLHGYTF. In DNA form, the CDR3 reads TGTGCCAGCAGTCCGCGGACATTGCATGGCTACACCTTC.

The rearrangement uses TRBV6-1 and TRBJ2-1, with D maybe TRBD2 (6 bases). The CDR3 runs 13 residues. Germline lookup yields CDR1 MNHNS and CDR2 SASEGT. V lost 6 bases and J lost 5, with 11 bases in between. The CDR3 loop is CASREGFDNEQFF. In DNA, the CDR3 is TGTGCCAGCAGGGAGGGGTTCGACAATGAGCAGTTCTTC.

The chain couples TRBV5-1 to TRBJ2-5; 12 bases match TRBD2. The J call is doubtful: the DNA matches TRBJ2-7 better. The CDR3 is 15 residues long. Per germline, CDR1 SGHRS and CDR2 YFSETQ. The CDR3 reads CASSPTSGGNYEQYF. In DNA form, the CDR3 reads TGCGCCAGCAGCCCAACTAGCGGGGGGAACTACGAGCAGTACTTC.

The chain is built from TRBV2 and TRBJ2-7; 7 bases fit TRBD1. The CDR3 is made up of 13 amino acids. Losses at the gene ends were 4 bases for V and 5 bases for J; bases not matched to a gene: 5. CDR1 and CDR2 from the germline V gene are SNHLY and FYNNEI. CDR3 sequence: CASSVTGDHEQYF. The CDR3 nucleotides read TGTGCCAGCAGTGTAACAGGGGACCACGAGCAGTACTTC.

The chain combines TRBV2 with TRBJ1-2; D uncertain. The V and J ends lost 3 bases and 3 bases respectively, with 8 bases between them. The CDR3 is made up of 13 amino acids. Germline V gives CDR1 SNHLY, CDR2 FYNNEI. CDR3 sequence (DNA): TGTGCCAGCAGTGAGGGCGGGGACTATGGCTACACCTTC. Amino acid sequence: CASSEGGDYGYTF.

The chain couples TRBV5-1 to TRBJ1-2; 11 bases agree with TRBD1. Germline-derived CDR1 and CDR2 are SGHRS and YFSETQ. This CDR3 has 14 amino acids. Losses at the gene ends were 4 bases for V and 8 bases for J; bases not matched to a gene: 7. CDR3 DNA sequence: TGCGCCAGCAGCCCTGGGACAGGGGGTGTAGGCTACACCTTC. It encodes CASSPGTGGVGYTF. The complete variable domain, with remaining parts taken from reference TRBV5-1 and TRBJ1-2, reads KAGVTQTPRYLIKTRGQQVTLSCSPISGHRSVSWYQQTPGQGLQFLFEYFSETQRNKGNFPGRFSGRQFSNSRSEMNVSTLELGDSALYLCASSPGTGGVGYTFGSGTRLTVV.

This rearrangement joins TRBV9 to TRBJ1-2; D call uncertain. The CDR3 loop spans 17 amino acids. Germline CDR1 is SGDLS and CDR2 is YYNGEE. V shed 4 bases and J shed 5 bases, with 24 bases lying between them. The CDR3 sequence is CASSSPSGRVNTYGYTF. The CDR3 DNA follows: TGTGCCAGCAGCTCCCCCTCTGGGCGGGTCAACACATATGGCTACACCTTC.

A word on this clone: One end of the junction fails to match germline, which may point to a read error. The chain has TRBV4-1 and TRBJ1-2; 9 bases agree with TRBD1. From germline, CDR1 is MGHRA and CDR2 YSYEKL. The CDR3 runs 15 residues. CDR3 in amino acids: CASSRLGQGNYGHTF. In nucleotides, the CDR3 is TGCGCCAGCAGCCGCCTGGGACAGGGAAACTATGGCCACACCTTC.

The V and J genes are TRBV11-3 and TRBJ1-1, with D possibly TRBD1 on 5 matching bases. Germline CDR1 reads SGHNT; CDR2 reads YENEEA. There are 14 residues in the CDR3. V lost 3 bases to trimming and J lost 1 base, with 9 bases between them. The CDR3, as DNA: TGTGCCAGCAGCTTGGGGCACCCGAACACTGAAGCTTTCTTT. This codes for CASSLGHPNTEAFF.

The chain links TRBV5-1 to TRBJ1-1, with D possibly matching TRBD1 (5 bases). V was clipped by 3 bases and J by 1 base, with 13 bases between them. CDR1 and CDR2 (germline): SGHRS, YFSETQ. CDR3 length: 15 amino acids. The CDR3 loop reads CASSSGTGGNTEAFF. CDR3 sequence (DNA): TGCGCCAGCAGCTCGGGGACGGGAGGGAACACTGAAGCTTTCTTT.

The V gene is TRBV5-4, the J gene TRBJ2-3; 11 bases agree with TRBD2. V was pared by 2 bases and J by 3 bases, with 2 bases of the junction left unmatched. Germline V gene sequence: CDR1 SGHNT, CDR2 YYREEE (reference sequence). The CDR3 spans 15 residues. In nucleotides, the CDR3 is TGTGCCAGCAGCTTTAGCGGGGGGGCGACAGATACGCAGTATTTT. Amino acids: CASSFSGGATDTQYF.